Included here is one TCR beta chain sequence, with context. Its antigen remains unidentified. The data derive from a study of blood T cells in healthy people across ages. Study conclusions and caveats: Compared with aged donors, long-lived donors showed fewer expanded clones, suggesting selection. Observed TCR beta diversity per million T cells went down as age went up. This fall followed a roughly linear course with age.

This CDR3 comprises 17 residues. The germline V gene encodes CDR1 DFQATT and CDR2 SNEGSKA (reference sequence). The ends were cut back, 3 bases at V and 4 bases at J, with 21 bases in the middle. Primed by a sample-barcoded 5' primer and a J-beta primer mix, a second PCR proceeded for 7 to 11 cycles. Using its own MiXCR run on the 5' RACE reads, TCRdb lists one record per CDR3 protein. The data contain more than 1,400,000 distinct CDR3 sequences, approximately 40% of them singletons. Donors gave 9 to 10 milliliters of peripheral blood apiece. Isolating PBMCs gave at least 6 million of these cells per sample.

The sample consisted of blood. This TCR derives from a woman under 30 in good health. The rearrangement joins TRBV20-1 to TRBJ2-2, with D perhaps matching TRBD1 or TRBD2 (5 bases each). The CDR3 spells CSARGSDSRVVTGELFF. The CDR3 DNA sequence: TGCAGTGCTAGGGGGAGTGACTCCAGGGTGGTCACCGGGGAGCTGTTTTTT.